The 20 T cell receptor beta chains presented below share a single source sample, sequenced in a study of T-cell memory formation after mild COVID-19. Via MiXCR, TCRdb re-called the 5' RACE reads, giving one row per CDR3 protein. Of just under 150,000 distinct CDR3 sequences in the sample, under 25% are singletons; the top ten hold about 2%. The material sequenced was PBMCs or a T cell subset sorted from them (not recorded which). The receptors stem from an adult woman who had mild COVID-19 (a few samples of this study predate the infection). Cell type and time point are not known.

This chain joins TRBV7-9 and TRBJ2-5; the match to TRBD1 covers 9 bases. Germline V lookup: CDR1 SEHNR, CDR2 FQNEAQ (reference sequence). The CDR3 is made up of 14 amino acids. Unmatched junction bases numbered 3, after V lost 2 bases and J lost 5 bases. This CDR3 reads CASSLWTGEETQYF. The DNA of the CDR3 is TGTGCCAGCAGCTTATGGACAGGGGAGGAGACCCAGTACTTC.

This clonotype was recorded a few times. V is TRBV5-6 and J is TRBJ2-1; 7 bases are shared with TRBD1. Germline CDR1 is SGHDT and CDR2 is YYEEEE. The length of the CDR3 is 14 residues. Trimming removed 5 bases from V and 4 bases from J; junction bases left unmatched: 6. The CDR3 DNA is TGTGCCAGCAGTATAGGGGGCAGATACAATGAGCAGTTCTTC. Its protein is CASSIGGRYNEQFF.

This CDR3 is CASSPSRYEQFF. DNA for the CDR3: TGTGCCAGCAGTCCCAGTCGCTATGAGCAGTTCTTC. The V and J genes are TRBV6-5 and TRBJ2-1; no clear D. Per germline, CDR1 MNHEY and CDR2 SVGAGI. Deletions cut 5 bases from V and 8 bases from J, with 10 bases between. The CDR3 runs 12 residues.

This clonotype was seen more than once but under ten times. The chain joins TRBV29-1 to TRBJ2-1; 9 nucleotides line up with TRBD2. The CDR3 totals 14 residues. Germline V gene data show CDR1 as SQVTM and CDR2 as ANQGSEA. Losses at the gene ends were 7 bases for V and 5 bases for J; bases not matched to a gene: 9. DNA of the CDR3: TGCAGCGGGACTAGCGACCTGTGGGACAATGAGCAGTTCTTC. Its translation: CSGTSDLWDNEQFF.

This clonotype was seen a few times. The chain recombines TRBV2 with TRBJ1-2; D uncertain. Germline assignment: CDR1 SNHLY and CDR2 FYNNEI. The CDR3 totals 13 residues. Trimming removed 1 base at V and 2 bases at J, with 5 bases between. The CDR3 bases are TGTGCCAGCAGTGAAGAGACCAACTATGGCTACACCTTC. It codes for CASSEETNYGYTF.

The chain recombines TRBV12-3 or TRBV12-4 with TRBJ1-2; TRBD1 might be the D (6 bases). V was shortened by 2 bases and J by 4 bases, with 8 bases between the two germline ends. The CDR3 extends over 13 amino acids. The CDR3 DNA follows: TGTGCCAGCAGTTTAAGCAGGGGCTATGGCTACACCTTC. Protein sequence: CASSLSRGYGYTF.

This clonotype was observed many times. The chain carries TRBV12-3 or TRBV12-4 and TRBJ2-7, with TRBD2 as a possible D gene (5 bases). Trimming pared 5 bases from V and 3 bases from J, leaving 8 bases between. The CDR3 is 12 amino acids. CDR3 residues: CASSPSGYEQYF. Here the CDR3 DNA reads TGTGCCAGCAGTCCCAGCGGCTACGAGCAGTACTTC.

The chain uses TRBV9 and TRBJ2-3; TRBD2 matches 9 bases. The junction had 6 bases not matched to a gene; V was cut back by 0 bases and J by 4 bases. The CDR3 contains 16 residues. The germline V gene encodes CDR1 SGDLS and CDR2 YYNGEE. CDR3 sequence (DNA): TGTGCCAGCAGCGTAGGAGCGGGGGGCCCCGCAGATACGCAGTATTTT. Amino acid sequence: CASSVGAGGPADTQYF.

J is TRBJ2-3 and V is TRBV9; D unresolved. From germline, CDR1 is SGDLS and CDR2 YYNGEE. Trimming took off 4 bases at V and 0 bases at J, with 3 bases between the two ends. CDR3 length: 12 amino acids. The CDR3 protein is CASSISTDTQYF. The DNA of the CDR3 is TGTGCCAGCAGCATTAGCACAGATACGCAGTATTTT.

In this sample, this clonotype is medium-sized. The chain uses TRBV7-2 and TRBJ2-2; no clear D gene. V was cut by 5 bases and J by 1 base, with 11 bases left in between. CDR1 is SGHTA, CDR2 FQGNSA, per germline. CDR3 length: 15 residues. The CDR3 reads CASSPRPQNTGELFF. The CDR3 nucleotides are TGTGCCAGCAGCCCTCGACCGCAGAACACCGGGGAGCTGTTTTTT.

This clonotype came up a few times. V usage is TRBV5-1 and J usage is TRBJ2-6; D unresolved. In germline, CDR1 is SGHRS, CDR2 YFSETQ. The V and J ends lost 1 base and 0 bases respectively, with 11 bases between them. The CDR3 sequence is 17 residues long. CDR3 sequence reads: CASSLIGRFSGANVLTF. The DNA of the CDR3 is TGCGCCAGCAGCTTGATAGGACGGTTCTCTGGGGCCAACGTCCTGACTTTC. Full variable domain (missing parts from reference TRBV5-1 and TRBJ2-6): KAGVTQTPRYLIKTRGQQVTLSCSPISGHRSVSWYQQTPGQGLQFLFEYFSETQRNKGNFPGRFSGRQFSNSRSEMNVSTLELGDSALYLCASSLIGRFSGANVLTFGAGSRLTVL.

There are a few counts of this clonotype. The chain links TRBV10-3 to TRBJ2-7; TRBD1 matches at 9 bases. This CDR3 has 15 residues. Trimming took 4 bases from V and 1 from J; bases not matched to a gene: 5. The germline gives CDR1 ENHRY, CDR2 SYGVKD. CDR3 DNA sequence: TGTGCCATCAGTGGGGACAGGGTGGTGTCCTACGAGCAGTACTTC. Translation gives CAISGDRVVSYEQYF.

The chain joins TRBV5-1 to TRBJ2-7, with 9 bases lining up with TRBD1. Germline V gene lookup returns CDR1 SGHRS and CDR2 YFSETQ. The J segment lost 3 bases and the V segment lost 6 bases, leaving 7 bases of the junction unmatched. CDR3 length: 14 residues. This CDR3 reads CASTNGQGNYEQYF. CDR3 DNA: TGCGCCAGCACCAACGGACAGGGGAACTACGAGCAGTACTTC.

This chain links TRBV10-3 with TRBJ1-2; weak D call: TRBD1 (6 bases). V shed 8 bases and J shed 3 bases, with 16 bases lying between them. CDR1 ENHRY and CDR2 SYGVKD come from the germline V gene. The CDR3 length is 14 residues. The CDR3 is CAIGRGGLDYGYTF. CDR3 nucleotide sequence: TGTGCCATCGGCAGAGGGGGGTTGGACTATGGCTACACCTTC.

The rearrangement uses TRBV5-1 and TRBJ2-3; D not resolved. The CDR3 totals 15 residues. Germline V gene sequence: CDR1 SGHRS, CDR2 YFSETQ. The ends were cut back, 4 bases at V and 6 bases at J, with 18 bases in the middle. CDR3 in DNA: TGCGCCAGCAGCATCACGCCCGAGATGATGGATACGCAGTATTTT. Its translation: CASSITPEMMDTQYF.

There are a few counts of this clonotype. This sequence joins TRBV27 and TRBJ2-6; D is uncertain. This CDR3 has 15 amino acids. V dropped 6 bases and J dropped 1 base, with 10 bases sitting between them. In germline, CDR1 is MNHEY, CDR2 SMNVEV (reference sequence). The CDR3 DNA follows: TGTGCCAGCAGAAGGCAGGAGTCTGGGGCCAACGTCCTGACTTTC. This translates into CASRRQESGANVLTF.

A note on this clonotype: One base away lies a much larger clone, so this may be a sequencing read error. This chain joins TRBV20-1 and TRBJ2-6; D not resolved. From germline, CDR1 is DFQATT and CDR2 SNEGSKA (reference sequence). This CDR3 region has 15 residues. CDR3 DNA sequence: TGCGGTGCTAGAGAAGGCGGAGCTGGGGCCAACGTCCTGACTTTC. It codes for CGAREGGAGANVLTF.

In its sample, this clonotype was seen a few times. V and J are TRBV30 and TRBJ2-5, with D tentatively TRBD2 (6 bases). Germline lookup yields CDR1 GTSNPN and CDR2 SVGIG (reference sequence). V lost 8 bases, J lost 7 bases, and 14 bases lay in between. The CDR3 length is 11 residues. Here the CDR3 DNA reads TGTGCCAGTGGACTAACCGGGACCCAGTACTTC. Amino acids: CASGLTGTQYF. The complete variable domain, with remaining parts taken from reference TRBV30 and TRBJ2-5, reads SQTIHQWPATLVQPVGSPLSLECTVEGTSNPNLYWYRQAAGRGLQLLFYSVGIGQISSEVPQNLSASRPQDRQFILSSKKLLLSDSGFYLCASGLTGTQYFGPGTRLLVL.

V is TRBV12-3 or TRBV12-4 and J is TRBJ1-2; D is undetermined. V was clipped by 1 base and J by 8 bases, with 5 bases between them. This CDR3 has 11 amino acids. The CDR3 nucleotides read TGTGCCAGCAGTTTAGTTGGGGGCTACACCTTC. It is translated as CASSLVGGYTF.

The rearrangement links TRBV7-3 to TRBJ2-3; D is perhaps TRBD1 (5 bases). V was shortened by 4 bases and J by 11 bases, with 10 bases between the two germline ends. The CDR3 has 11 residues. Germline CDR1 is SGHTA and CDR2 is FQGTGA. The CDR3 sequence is CASSSGQGQYF. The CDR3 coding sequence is TGTGCCAGCAGCTCGGGTCAGGGGCAGTATTTT.